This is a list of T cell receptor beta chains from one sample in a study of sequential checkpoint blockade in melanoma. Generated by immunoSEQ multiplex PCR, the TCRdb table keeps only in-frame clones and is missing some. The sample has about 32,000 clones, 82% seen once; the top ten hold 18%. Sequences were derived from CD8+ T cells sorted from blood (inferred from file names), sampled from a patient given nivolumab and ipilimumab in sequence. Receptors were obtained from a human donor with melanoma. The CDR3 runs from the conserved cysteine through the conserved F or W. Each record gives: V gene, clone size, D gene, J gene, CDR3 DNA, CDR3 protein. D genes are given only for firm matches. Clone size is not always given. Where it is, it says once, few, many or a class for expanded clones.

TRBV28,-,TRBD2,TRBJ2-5,TGTGCCAGCAGTTTAGGATGGGGGGGGAGAGAGACCCAGTACTTC,CASSLGWGGRETQYF
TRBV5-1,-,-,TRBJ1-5,TGCGCCAGCAGCTTGCTCCCAGGGCCGTCCAATCAGCCCCAGCATTTT,CASSLLPGPSNQPQHF
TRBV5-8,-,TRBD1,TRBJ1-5,TGTGCCAGCAGCCTACAGGGGTCAGGCAATCAGCCCCAGCATTTT,CASSLQGSGNQPQHF
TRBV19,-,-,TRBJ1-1,TGTCTCACGCTGGGGGGGGCGAGGACTGAAGCTTTCTTT,CLTLGGARTEAFF
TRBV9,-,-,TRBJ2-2,TGTGCCAGCAGCGGCGGGGAGCCCACCGGGGAGCTGTTTTTT,CASSGGEPTGELFF
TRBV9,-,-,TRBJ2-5,TGTGCCAGCAGCGTTGGGGGGGGCCCTGAGGAGACCCAGTACTTC,CASSVGGGPEETQYF
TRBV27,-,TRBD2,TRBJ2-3,TGTGCCAGCAGTCCGACTAGCGGGGGCACCACAGATACGCAGTATTTT,CASSPTSGGTTDTQYF
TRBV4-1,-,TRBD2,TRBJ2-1,TGCGCCAGCAGGACAGGGACTAGCGGGAGCAATGAGCAGTTCTTC,CASRTGTSGSNEQFF
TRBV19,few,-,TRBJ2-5,TGTGCCAGTAGTCTCATACAGGGCTTTCAAGAGACCCAGTACTTC,CASSLIQGFQETQYF
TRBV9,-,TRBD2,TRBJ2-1,TGTGCCAGCAGTTGGAGGAGCGGGAGTTTTGCAAATGAGCAGTTCTTC,CASSWRSGSFANEQFF
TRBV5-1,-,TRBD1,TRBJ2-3,TGCGCCAGCAGCTGGGACAGGGTCACAGATACGCAGTATTTT,CASSWDRVTDTQYF
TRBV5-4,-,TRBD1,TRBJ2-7,TGTGCCAGCAGTTCCGGGACAGGGACATACGAGCAGTACTTC,CASSSGTGTYEQYF
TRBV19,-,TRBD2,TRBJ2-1,TGTGCCAGTACACGCCTGCGCGGGGGTTCCTACAATGAGCAGTTCTTC,CASTRLRGGSYNEQFF
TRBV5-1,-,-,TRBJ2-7,TGCGCCAGCAGGGGCTTTAGACCCGATTTGGGTTCCTACGAGCAGTACTTC,CASRGFRPDLGSYEQYF
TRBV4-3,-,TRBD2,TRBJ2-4,TGCGCCAGCAGCCAAGGTGTTAGCGGGGGGCCCAGTAACATTCAGTACTTC,CASSQGVSGGPSNIQYF
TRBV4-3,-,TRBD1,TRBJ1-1,TGCGCCAGCAGCCAAGGGGTCTGGGCAGGGGGCGATGGTGACACTGAAGCTTTCTTT,CASSQGVWAGGDGDTEAFF
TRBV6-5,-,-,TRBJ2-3,TGTGCCAGCAGTTACTCCGGACGGGGTTTCACAGATACGCAGTATTTT,CASSYSGRGFTDTQYF
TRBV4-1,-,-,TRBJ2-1,TGCGCCAGCAGCCAAGACAGTTACAATGAGCAGTTCTTC,CASSQDSYNEQFF
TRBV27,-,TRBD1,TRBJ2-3,TGTGCCAGCAGTTCCCGACAGGGGGCAACAGATACGCAGTATTTT,CASSSRQGATDTQYF
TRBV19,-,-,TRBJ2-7,TGTGCCAGTAGTATAGTGTCCCCTTCGGGGGAGCAGTACTTC,CASSIVSPSGEQYF
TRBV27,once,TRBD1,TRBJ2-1,TGTGCCAGCAGACCTAACCGGGACAGGGAACACAATGAGCAGTTCTTC,CASRPNRDREHNEQFF
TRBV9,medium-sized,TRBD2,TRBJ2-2,TGTGCCAGCAGCGTAGAAACGGGAGGCACCGGGGAGCTGTTTTTT,CASSVETGGTGELFF
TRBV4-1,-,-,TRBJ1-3,TGCGCCAGCAGCCAAGTGTTCGAGACAGCGTTCCTCTCTGGAAACACCATATATTTT,CASSQVFETAFLSGNTIYF
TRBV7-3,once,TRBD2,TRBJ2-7,TGTGCCAGCAGCTTAAATTCGGTGCGGGAGGGGGTTTACGAGCAGTACTTC,CASSLNSVREGVYEQYF
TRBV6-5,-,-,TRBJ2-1,TGTGCCAGCAGTCCCGACGGGAGCTCCTACAATGAGCAGTTCTTC,CASSPDGSSYNEQFF
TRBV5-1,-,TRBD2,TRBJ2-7,TGCGCCAGCAGCTTGGGCGGGAGGGGCGAGCAGTACTTC,CASSLGGRGEQYF
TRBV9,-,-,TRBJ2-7,TGTGCCAGCAGCGTAGTTGCAGGCGAGCAGTACTTC,CASSVVAGEQYF
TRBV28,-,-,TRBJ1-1,TGTGCCAGCAGTTTAGGGGGGTACATGAGTGAAGCTTTCTTT,CASSLGGYMSEAFF
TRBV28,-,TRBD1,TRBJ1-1,TGTGCCAGCAGCGAGACAGGGGCGTTGAACACTGAAGCTTTCTTT,CASSETGALNTEAFF
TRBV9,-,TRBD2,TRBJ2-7,TGTGCCAGCAGCGTCTTAGCGGGAGTCGAGCAGTACTTC,CASSVLAGVEQYF
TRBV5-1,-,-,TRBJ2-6,TGCGCCAGCAGAACCGGGAGAGGGTTCTCTGGGGCCAACGTCCTGACTTTC,CASRTGRGFSGANVLTF
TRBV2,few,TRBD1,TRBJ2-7,TGTGCCAGCAGAGAGCTAATGAGCCAACAGGGGCCCTGGGAGCAGTACTTC,CASRELMSQQGPWEQYF
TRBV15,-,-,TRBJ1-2,TGTGCCACCAGCAGAGAGTGGGCAGGGGTAAACTATGGCTACACCTTC,CATSREWAGVNYGYTF
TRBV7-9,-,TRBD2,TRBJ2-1,TGTGCCAGCAGCTTCAGCGGGGGTTCCTTCAATGAGCAGTTCTTC,CASSFSGGSFNEQFF
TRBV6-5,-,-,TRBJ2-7,TGTGCCAGCAGTTACGGACAATCGCAGTACTTC,CASSYGQSQYF
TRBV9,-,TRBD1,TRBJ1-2,TGTGCCAGCAGCGTGGGACAGGCCTTCTATGGCTACACCTTC,CASSVGQAFYGYTF
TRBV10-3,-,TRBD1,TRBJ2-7,TGTGCCATCAGCGGGAACCCCCGGGACAGGTCCTACGAGCAGTACTTC,CAISGNPRDRSYEQYF